Sequencing of this T cell receptor (beta chain) was carried out in a study of CD8+ T cells in alopecia areata. Study information: Oral tofacitinib, 5 to 10 mg twice daily, was given in an open-label trial. The study, taken as a whole, reports: Whereas mice showed it more clearly, TCR sharing across patients was murkier, possibly because of HLA. Lesional tissue from the scalp (especially in alopecia totalis/universalis) showed higher clonality than normal scalp.

As concerns this clone: Its specificity is not known.

After isolation, RNA underwent reverse transcription to generate cDNA as the sequencing template. Using immunoSEQ multiplex PCR, the repertoire was profiled, and TCRdb retains in-frame clones only, with some absent. Of under 150,000 clones in the sample, over 60% were seen once. The treatment here: oral pan-JAK inhibitor, 5-10 mg twice daily. Obtained from alopecia areata patients were lesional scalp punch biopsies along with peripheral blood. J gave up 5 bases and V 5 bases, and 5 bases lay outside the gene matches. CDR1 and CDR2 (germline): MNHNY, SVGAGI (reference sequence). The CDR3 spans 15 residues.

Material: CD4+ T cells sorted from blood, obtained at week 4, from a patient treated with tofacitinib. This TCR came from a human donor with alopecia areata. The chain employs TRBV6-6 and TRBJ1-6, with 8 bases matching TRBD1. The CDR3 DNA sequence: TGTGCCAGCAGTGAGGGGGACAGGCATAATTCACCCCTCCACTTT. This gives the protein CASSEGDRHNSPLHF.